This TCR beta chain derives from a study of T cell responses to AZD1222 COVID-19 vaccine. Details on this clone: Its cognate antigen is unknown.

Study observations and caveats: Sampled repertoires all dated from after the peak T cell response. Across the whole spike, CD4 TCRs peaked at regions 160-218 and 743-854. The donor cohort was predominantly white British with a female majority, and clonal diversity may have been underestimated. Nearly half of spike-specific TCRs reportedly go after variant regions that carry no mutations.

The germline V and J ends were trimmed by 0 bases and 0 bases, with 12 bases remaining between them. Germline CDR1 and CDR2: SGHRS and YFSETQ. CDR3 size: 16 residues. The data were produced by immunoSEQ multiplex PCR, yet TCRdb's version contains in-frame clones alone and is incomplete. The table has 95,000 to 150,000 clones, about 88% seen once. This sample comprised peripheral blood, obtained on day 0 of AZD1222 vaccination. The sequence derives from an adult in good health. The rearrangement links TRBV5-1 to TRBJ2-5, with a tentative D call TRBD2 (5 bases). Written as DNA, the CDR3 is TGCGCCAGCAGCTTGGGTGGGAGTGGGGACCAAGAGACCCAGTACTTC. Amino acid sequence: CASSLGGSGDQETQYF.